The clone carrying this TCR beta chain was detected only a few times. The sample is drawn from a study of TIL therapy for anti-PD-1-resistant metastatic lung cancer. The immunoSEQ assay was v3. TCRdb's copy holds only in-frame clones and misses some; the assay was immunoSEQ multiplex PCR. In the table there are 35,000 to 55,000 clones, 70% to 85% of which are singletons. The CDR3 spans 15 residues. V shed 5 bases and J shed 7 bases, with 15 bases lying between them. Germline CDR1 and CDR2: LNHDA and SQIVND (reference sequence). Time point: pre-treatment sample, taken before nivolumab and TIL therapy. The clonotype originates from a man in his sixties or seventies with non-small cell lung cancer. Sequences were derived from blood, sampled at baseline. The V gene is TRBV19, the J gene TRBJ1-6, with D unclear. The CDR3 reads CASSPARGQNSPLHF. DNA of the CDR3: TGTGCCAGTAGTCCCGCCCGAGGGCAAAATTCACCCCTCCACTTT.